This T cell receptor beta chain is drawn from a study of blood T cell repertoires in COVID-19. Across the study: Acute-phase and convalescent COVID-19 samples originated in the United States, Italy and Spain.

The data were produced by immunoSEQ multiplex PCR, yet TCRdb's version contains in-frame clones alone and is incomplete. The sample has hundreds of thousands of clones, 65% to 90% seen once; the top ten hold 4.5% to 6%. Trimming shortened V by 4 bases and J by 6 bases, and 6 bases separated the two germline ends. This CDR3 region has 12 residues. Sample share makes this clone medium-sized (0.01 to 0.1%). Source material: peripheral blood. This TCR was recovered from a man aged 50-59 years with active or convalescent COVID-19. The genes are TRBV12-3 or TRBV12-4 and TRBJ2-2; D is uncertain. CDR3 protein: CASSSPSGELFF. In DNA, the CDR3 is TGTGCCAGCAGTTCCCCTTCCGGGGAGCTGTTTTTT.